Listed here is a single T cell receptor beta chain. Its antigen is still unknown. The data originate from a study of T cell responses to AZD1222 COVID-19 vaccine. Study-wide findings and caveats: Spike regions recognized by vaccine-associated CD4 TCRs spanned the protein, led by 160-218 and 743-854. White British ancestry dominated among donors, who included more females, and clonal diversity was possibly underestimated.

Germline CDR1 and CDR2: DFQATT and SNEGSKA (reference sequence). The CDR3 length is 11 residues. With 7 bases removed from V and 2 bases from J, the gap between germline ends came to 8 bases. This table comes from immunoSEQ multiplex PCR, and its TCRdb copy is limited to in-frame clones, with some not included. Among approximately 94,000 clones listed, about 87% were seen once. Specimen: peripheral blood, collected on day 0 of MenACWY control vaccination. V and J are TRBV20-1 and TRBJ1-2; D possibly corresponds to TRBD1 (5 bases). This receptor was obtained from an adult in good health. CDR3 region: CSGRENYGYTF. The CDR3, as DNA: TGCAGTGGCAGGGAAAACTATGGCTACACCTTC.